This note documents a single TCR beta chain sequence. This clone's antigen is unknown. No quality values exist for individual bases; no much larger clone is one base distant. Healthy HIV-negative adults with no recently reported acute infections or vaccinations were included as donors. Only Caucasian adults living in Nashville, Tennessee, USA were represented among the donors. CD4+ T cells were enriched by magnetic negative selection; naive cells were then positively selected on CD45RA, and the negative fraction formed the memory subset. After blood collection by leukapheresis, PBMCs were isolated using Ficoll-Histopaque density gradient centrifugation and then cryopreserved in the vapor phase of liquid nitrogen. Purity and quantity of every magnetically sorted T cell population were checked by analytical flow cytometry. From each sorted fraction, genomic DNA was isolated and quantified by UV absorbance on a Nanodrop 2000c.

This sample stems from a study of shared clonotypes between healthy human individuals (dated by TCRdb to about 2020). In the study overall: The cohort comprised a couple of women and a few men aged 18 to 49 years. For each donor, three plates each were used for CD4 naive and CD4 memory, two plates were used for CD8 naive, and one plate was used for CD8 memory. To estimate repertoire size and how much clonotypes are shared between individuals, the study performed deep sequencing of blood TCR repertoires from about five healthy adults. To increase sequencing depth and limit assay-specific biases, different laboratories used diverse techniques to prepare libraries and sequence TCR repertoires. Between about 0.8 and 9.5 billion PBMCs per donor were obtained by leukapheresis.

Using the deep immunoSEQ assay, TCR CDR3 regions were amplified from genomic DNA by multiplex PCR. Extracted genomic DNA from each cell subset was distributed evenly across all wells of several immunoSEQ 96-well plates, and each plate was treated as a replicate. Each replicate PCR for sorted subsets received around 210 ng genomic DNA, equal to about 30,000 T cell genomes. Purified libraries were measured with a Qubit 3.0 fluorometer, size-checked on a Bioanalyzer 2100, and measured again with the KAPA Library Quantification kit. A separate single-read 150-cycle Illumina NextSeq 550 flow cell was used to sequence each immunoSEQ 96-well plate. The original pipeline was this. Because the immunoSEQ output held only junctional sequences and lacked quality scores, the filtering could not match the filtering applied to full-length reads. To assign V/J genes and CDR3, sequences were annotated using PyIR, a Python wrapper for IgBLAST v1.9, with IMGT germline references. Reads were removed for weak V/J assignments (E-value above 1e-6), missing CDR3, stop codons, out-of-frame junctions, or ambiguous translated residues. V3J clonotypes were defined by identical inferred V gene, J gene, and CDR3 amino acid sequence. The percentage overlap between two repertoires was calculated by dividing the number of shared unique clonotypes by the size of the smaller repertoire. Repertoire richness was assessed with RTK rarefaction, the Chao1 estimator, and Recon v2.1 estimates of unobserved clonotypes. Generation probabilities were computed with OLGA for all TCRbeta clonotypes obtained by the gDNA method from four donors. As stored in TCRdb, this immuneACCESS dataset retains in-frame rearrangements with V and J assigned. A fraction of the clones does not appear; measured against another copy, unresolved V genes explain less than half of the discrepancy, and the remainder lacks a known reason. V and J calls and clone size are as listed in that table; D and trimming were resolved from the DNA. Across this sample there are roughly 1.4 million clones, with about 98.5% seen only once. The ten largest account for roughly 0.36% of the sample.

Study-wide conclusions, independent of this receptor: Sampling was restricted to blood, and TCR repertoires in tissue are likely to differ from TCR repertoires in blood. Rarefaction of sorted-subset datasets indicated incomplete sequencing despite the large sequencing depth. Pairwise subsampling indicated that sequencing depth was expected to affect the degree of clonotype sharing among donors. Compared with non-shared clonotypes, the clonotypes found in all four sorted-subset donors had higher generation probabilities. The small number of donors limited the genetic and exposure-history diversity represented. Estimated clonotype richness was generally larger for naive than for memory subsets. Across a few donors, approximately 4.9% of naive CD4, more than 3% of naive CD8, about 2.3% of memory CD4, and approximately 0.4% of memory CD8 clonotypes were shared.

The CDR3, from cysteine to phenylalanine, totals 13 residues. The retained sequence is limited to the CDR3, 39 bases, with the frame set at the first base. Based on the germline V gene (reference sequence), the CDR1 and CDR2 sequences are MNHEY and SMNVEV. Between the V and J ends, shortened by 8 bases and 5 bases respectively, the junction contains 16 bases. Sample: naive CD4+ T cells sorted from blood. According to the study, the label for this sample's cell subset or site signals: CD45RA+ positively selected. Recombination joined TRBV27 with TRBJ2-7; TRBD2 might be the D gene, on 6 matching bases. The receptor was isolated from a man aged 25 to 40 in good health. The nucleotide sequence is TGTGCCAGCTTTTTAGGGAGGTGGGACGAGCAGTACTTC. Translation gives CASFLGRWDEQYF.